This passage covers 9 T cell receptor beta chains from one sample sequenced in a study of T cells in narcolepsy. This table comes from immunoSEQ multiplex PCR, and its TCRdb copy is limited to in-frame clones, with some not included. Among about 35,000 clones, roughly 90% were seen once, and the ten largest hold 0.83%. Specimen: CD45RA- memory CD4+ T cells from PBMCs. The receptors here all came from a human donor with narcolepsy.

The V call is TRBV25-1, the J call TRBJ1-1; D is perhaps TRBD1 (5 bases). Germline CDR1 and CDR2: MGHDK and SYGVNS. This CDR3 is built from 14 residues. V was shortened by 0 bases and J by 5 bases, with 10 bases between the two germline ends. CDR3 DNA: TGTGCCAGCAGTGAATACAGGGAGGGAACTGAAGCTTTCTTT. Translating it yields CASSEYREGTEAFF.

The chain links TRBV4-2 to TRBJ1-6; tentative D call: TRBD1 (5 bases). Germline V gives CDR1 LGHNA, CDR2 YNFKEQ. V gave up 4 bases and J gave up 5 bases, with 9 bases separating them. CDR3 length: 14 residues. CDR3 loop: CASSRQIDNSPLHF. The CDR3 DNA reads TGTGCCAGCAGCCGACAGATAGATAATTCACCCCTCCACTTT.

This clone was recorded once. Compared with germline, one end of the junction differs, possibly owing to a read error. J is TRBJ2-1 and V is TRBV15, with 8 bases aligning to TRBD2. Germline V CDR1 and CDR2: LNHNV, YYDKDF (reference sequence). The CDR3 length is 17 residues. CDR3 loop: CATSTEGLAGFDNGQFF. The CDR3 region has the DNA TGTGCCACCAGCACGGAGGGGCTAGCGGGCTTCGACAATGGGCAGTTCTTC.

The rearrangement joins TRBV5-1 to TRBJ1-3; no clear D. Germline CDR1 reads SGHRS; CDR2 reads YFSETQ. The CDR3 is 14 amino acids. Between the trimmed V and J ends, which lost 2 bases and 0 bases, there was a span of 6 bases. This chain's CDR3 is CASSLSISGNTIYF. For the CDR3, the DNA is TGCGCCAGCAGCTTAAGTATCTCTGGAAACACCATATATTTT. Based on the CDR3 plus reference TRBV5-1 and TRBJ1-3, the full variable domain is KAGVTQTPRYLIKTRGQQVTLSCSPISGHRSVSWYQQTPGQGLQFLFEYFSETQRNKGNFPGRFSGRQFSNSRSEMNVSTLELGDSALYLCASSLSISGNTIYFGEGSWLTVV.

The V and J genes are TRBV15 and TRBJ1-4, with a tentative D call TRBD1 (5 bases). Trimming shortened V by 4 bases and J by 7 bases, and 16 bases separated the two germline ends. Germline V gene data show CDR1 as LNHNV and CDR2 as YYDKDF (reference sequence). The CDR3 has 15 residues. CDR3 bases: TGTGCCACCAGCACCAGGGATTTCCTGGGTGAAAAACTGTTTTTT. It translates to CATSTRDFLGEKLFF.

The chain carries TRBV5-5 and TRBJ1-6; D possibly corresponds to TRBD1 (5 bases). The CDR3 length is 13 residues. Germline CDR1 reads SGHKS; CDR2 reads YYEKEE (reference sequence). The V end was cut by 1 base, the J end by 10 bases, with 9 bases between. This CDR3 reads CASSLQGESPLHF. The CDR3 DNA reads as TGTGCCAGCAGCTTGCAGGGAGAGTCACCCCTCCACTTT.

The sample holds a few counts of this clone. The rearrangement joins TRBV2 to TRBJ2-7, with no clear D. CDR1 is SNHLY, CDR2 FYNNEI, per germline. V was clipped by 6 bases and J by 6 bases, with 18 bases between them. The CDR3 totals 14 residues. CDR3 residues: CASRATGPPSEQYF. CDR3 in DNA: TGTGCCAGCAGAGCGACCGGGCCCCCCAGCGAGCAGTACTTC. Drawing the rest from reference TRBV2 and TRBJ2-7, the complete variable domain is EPEVTQTPSHQVTQMGQEVILRCVPISNHLYFYWYRQILGQKVEFLVSFYNNEISEKSEIFDDQFSVERPDGSNFTLKIRSTKLEDSAMYFCASRATGPPSEQYFGPGTRLTVT.

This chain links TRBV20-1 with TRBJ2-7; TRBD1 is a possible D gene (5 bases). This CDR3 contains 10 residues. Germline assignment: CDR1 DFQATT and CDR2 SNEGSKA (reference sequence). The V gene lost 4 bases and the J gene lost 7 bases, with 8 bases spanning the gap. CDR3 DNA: TGCAGTGCTATGGGGCATGAGCAGTACTTC. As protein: CSAMGHEQYF.

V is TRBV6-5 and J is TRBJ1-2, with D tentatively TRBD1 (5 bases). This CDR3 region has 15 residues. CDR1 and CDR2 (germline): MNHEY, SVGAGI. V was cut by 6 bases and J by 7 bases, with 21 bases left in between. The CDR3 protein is CASSPTTRGRSGYTF. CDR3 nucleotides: TGTGCCAGCAGCCCAACGACCCGGGGCAGGAGTGGCTACACCTTC.